This TCR beta chain comes out of a study of blood T cell repertoires in COVID-19. Study-level information: T cells, B-cell-depleted T cells, or PBMCs supplied cDNA or gDNA.

Trimming removed 1 base from V and 5 bases from J; junction bases left unmatched: 7. This CDR3 is 15 amino acids long. Germline V gives CDR1 LGHNA, CDR2 YNFKEQ. TCRdb's copy holds only in-frame clones and misses some; the assay was immunoSEQ multiplex PCR. The table shows some 260,000 clones, with about 90% occurring only once. This sequence originates from a young man with active or convalescent COVID-19. The chain has TRBV4-2 and TRBJ2-7, with 8 positions matching TRBD1. Sequences were obtained from peripheral blood. In nucleotides, the CDR3 is TGTGCCAGCAGCCAAGGGCAGGGGGCGCAAAACGAGCAGTACTTC. Amino acid sequence: CASSQGQGAQNEQYF.